The clone carrying this T cell receptor (beta chain) has only a few counts. TCRdb ran MiXCR on the reads and lists one entry per CDR3 protein. The data show under 350,000 distinct CDR3 sequences, more than 8% seen once. The data were taken from a study of T cell repertoires in cytomegalovirus infection. The germline V and J ends were trimmed by 6 bases and 11 bases, with 16 bases remaining between them. Germline CDR1 and CDR2: LNHDA and SQIVND (reference sequence). The length of the CDR3 is 12 residues. V gene TRBV19 combines with J gene TRBJ1-1; perhaps TRBD1 as D (6 bases). The specimen was PBMCs. The TCR comes from a human donor in good health (CMV status not recorded). Some clones in this sample may be carry-over from other donors' samples. In nucleotides, the CDR3 is TGTGCCAGTAGCCCACAGGGTACGAACGCTTTCTTT. Its translation is CASSPQGTNAFF.